This entry features one T cell receptor (beta chain) sequence. The specificity of this receptor is unknown. Base-call qualities are not available, and no considerably larger clone is one nucleotide away. TCRbeta CDR3 regions were amplified from genomic DNA using the immunoSEQ Assay, a bias-controlled multiplex PCR. As for how the authors treated the data: The number of nucleated cells in each sample was estimated by amplification of reference gene primers within the assay. To quantify the absolute abundance of each unique TCRbeta CDR3 rearrangement, sequence reads were collapsed and filtered. For each sample, productive Simpson clonality was calculated by taking the square root of Simpson's diversity index across productive rearrangements. As stored in TCRdb, this immuneACCESS dataset retains in-frame rearrangements with V and J assigned. A fraction of the clones does not appear; measured against another copy, unresolved V genes explain less than half of the discrepancy, and the remainder lacks a known reason. The DNA was the basis for D and trimming; V, J and clone size are from that table. This sample is represented by about 160,000 clones; over 80% of them were singletons. The ten largest clones add up to approximately 12% of the sample.

These data come from a study of blood T cell repertoires in COVID-19 (TCRdb year 2020). For the study in its entirety: Samples covering the acute and convalescent phases of COVID-19 were provided by collaborators in the United States, Italy and Spain. The material from the prospective study consisted of cDNA or gDNA derived from T cells, B-cell-depleted T cells, or PBMCs. Subjects who had been exposed to COVID-19, were actively infected with it, or had recovered from it provided the deeply sampled blood TCRbeta repertoires that made up the dataset. The repertoires were released in a freely available public database intended as a resource for research on the immune response to SARS-CoV-2. Samples were obtained from the ongoing ImmuneRACE study (first 160 participants) and from 1,254 subjects provided by 6 global collaborators. Sample metadata almost always included a de-identified subject ID, COVID-19 status, age in years and sex. Where HLA class I and class II types were available, the types were taken from metadata supplied by the sample provider, not from assay-based typing. Study-level results and caveats: The amount of clinical and demographic metadata varied by source and participant and was provided uncurated.

Samples from volunteer blood donors who had recovered from COVID-19 were contributed by a second Seattle source. Each collaborating institution followed its own protocols to collect whole blood in K2EDTA tubes. For TCRbeta analysis, collaborators shipped samples in one of three forms: frozen whole blood, isolated PBMCs, or DNA extracted from either of those sample types. Including the terminal cysteine and phenylalanine, the CDR3 comprises 14 residues. The entry retains the CDR3 DNA only, 42 bases that are in frame from base 1. V loses 9 bases at its end and J loses 12 bases; junction bases beyond the gene matches: 10. CDR1 and CDR2 were assigned from the germline V gene (reference sequence) as MNHEY and SMNVEV.

The sample was peripheral blood. This clonotype was sampled from a man between 70 and 80 years old who had recovered from COVID-19. The chain joins TRBV27 to TRBJ2-1, with 14 bases in between that match TRBD2. Here the CDR3 is given as CASQGLAGATTQFF. The bases read TGTGCCAGTCAGGGACTAGCGGGAGCAACAACGCAGTTCTTC.